The clone carrying this TCR beta chain was counted a few times. Treatment in this sample: randomized to nivolumab then ipilimumab (arm A) or the reverse (arm B). None of the patients previously received DNA-damaging chemotherapy. Live CD3+CD8+ CD19− CD56− cells were sorted from PBMCs. The CDR3 is 14 residues long. CDR1 and CDR2 (germline): SGHNT, YYREEE (reference sequence). This entry is derived from a study of sequential checkpoint blockade in melanoma. Overall study context: Randomization was 1:1 between first-line nivolumab→ipilimumab and ipilimumab→nivolumab. Maintenance nivolumab came after either treatment sequence.

The table came from immunoSEQ multiplex PCR; TCRdb's copy has only in-frame clones and leaves some out. This sample carries roughly 20,000 clones, approximately 81% of them seen once, and the ten largest clones take 30% to 40%. Sequencing was performed on CD8+ T cells sorted from blood (inferred from file names), taken from a patient given nivolumab and ipilimumab in sequence. The chain couples TRBV5-4 to TRBJ2-5; 9 bases match TRBD1. The J call may not be correct, given that the DNA end is closer to TRBJ2-7. The receptor was isolated from a human donor with melanoma. CDR3 sequence: CASSLTGGRDEQYF. For the CDR3, the DNA is TGTGCCAGCAGTCTAACAGGGGGCCGGGACGAGCAGTACTTC.